This TCR beta chain was found in a study of siplizumab effects on memory and regulatory T cells. V gave up 7 bases and J gave up 3 bases, with 15 bases separating them. The CDR3 spans 14 residues. Germline values: CDR1 ENHRY, CDR2 SYGVKD. Findings of the study overall: Naive T cells looked more diverse than memory cells, and they looked like major contributors to the alloresponse. Alloreactive sequences whose origin lay in unstimulated CD4+ memory cells were significantly reduced by siplizumab.

Comments on this clone: Its antigen is undetermined.

Generated by immunoSEQ multiplex PCR, the TCRdb table keeps only in-frame clones and is missing some. The sample lists tens of thousands of clones, over 80% occurring once. The chain carries TRBV10-3 and TRBJ1-1; D is unresolved. The sample taken for sequencing was Tregs sorted from blood. The sequence came from a human donor in good health. In DNA, the CDR3 is TGTGCCATCAAAGGAAGAACCGGGGACACTGAAGCTTTCTTT. This gives the protein CAIKGRTGDTEAFF.